This T cell receptor beta chain is drawn from a study of blood T cell repertoires in COVID-19. Study context: Samples of COVID-19 (acute and convalescent) were obtained from the United States, Italy and Spain. Sample material is recorded as cDNA or gDNA derived from T cells, B-cell-depleted T cells, or PBMCs.

The CDR3 loop spans 14 amino acids. The junction had 2 bases not matched to a gene; V was cut back by 1 base and J by 2 bases. Germline CDR1 is SEHNR and CDR2 is FQNEAQ (reference sequence). Per the original data handling: How many nucleated cells were present was estimated from reference gene primer amplification. Libraries were prepared by immunoSEQ multiplex PCR; TCRdb keeps only in-frame clonotypes and omits some of them. V, J and clone size are those of that table, while D and trimming were read from the DNA. The profile covers approximately 230,000 clones, with around 88% appearing a single time and over 1.1% taken by the ten largest.

V gene TRBV7-9 combines with J gene TRBJ2-7, with 7 bases fitting TRBD1. The clonotype was recovered from a man aged 80 or over with acute or convalescent COVID-19. Sequencing used peripheral blood. The CDR3 reads CASSLVGGPYEQYF. The CDR3 region has the DNA TGTGCCAGCAGCTTAGTAGGGGGCCCCTACGAGCAGTACTTC.